This T cell receptor (beta chain) was captured in a study of identical twins. All donors comprised healthy Caucasians. Study-wide results and caveats: Low generation probability was overrepresented in out-of-frame alpha sequences shared by twins. Surplus twin overlap in beta out-of-frame sequences was less pronounced.

With respect to this clonotype: Its antigen is undetermined.

The V segment lost 0 bases and the J segment 8 bases; nucleotides outside the gene matches: 6. This CDR3 contains 15 residues. From germline, CDR1 is SGHRS and CDR2 YFSETQ. The authors used template switching to add a universal primer site and gave cDNA unique molecular identifiers. One entry per CDR3 protein, called by TCRdb with MiXCR from the 5' RACE reads. The sample includes about 240,000 distinct CDR3 sequences, approximately 7.3% of them seen just once. This sample was also put to use in a study of yellow fever vaccine responses in identical twins.

The J gene is TRBJ2-1, the V gene TRBV5-1; 9 bases map to TRBD1. The receptor comes from a woman aged 18-35 years in good health. The sample was CD8+ T cells sorted from blood. CDR3 sequence (DNA): TGCGCCAGCAGCTTGGCCTGGGACAGGGACGATGAGCAGTTCTTC. This gives the protein CASSLAWDRDDEQFF.